This T cell receptor beta chain was documented in a study of blood T cell repertoires in COVID-19. For the study at large: From the United States, Italy and Spain came samples of acute and convalescent COVID-19. Sources were T cells, B-cell-depleted T cells, or PBMCs; the material itself was cDNA or gDNA.

This clone occurred once. In the original workflow: Reference gene primers were amplified, and this amplification served to estimate nucleated cell counts. Method: immunoSEQ multiplex PCR; TCRdb's copy keeps in-frame clones and lacks some. The V and J calls and the clone size are those of that table, but D and trimming were determined from the DNA. The repertoire holds about 200,000 clones, with 75% to 90% as singletons. Losses at the gene ends were 6 bases for V and 8 bases for J; bases not matched to a gene: 8. Germline CDR1 is ENHRY and CDR2 is SYGVKD. This CDR3 is 16 amino acids long. The sample was peripheral blood. This receptor was taken from a man aged 60-69 years who had recovered from COVID-19. The chain links TRBV10-3 to TRBJ2-1; 15 bases are shared with TRBD2. The CDR3 sequence: CAIRGLAGGGSDEQFF. The CDR3 DNA reads TGTGCCATCAGGGGACTAGCGGGAGGTGGGTCGGATGAGCAGTTCTTC.